One and the same sample provided the 23 T cell receptor beta chains below, sequenced in a study of naive and memory T cell subsets. Both TRBC1 and TRBC2 were covered by a beta constant-region primer of two equimolar oligonucleotides. Four rounds of PCR amplified the ligated cDNA using nested alpha and beta constant-region primers plus SP2. TCRdb analysed the UMI-ligation and nested PCR reads with MiXCR anew, one entry per CDR3 protein. This sample has 15,000 or so distinct CDR3 sequences, with 8.7% found just once. Sequenced sample: central memory CD8+ T cells from blood. These receptors originate from a human donor in good health.

This clonotype has more than one count but fewer than ten. The DNA of the CDR3 is TGTGCCAGCAGGACAATTAGGGCGGGAGCTATCTACAATGAGCAGTTCTTC. This codes for CASRTIRAGAIYNEQFF. The chain is built from TRBV11-2 and TRBJ2-1, with 7 positions matching TRBD2. Unmatched junction bases numbered 14, after V lost 6 bases and J lost 3 bases. CDR1 is SGHAT, CDR2 FQNNGV, per germline. The CDR3 is made up of 17 amino acids.

The chain couples TRBV7-9 to TRBJ2-7; tentatively, D is TRBD2 (5 bases). CDR1 is SEHNR, CDR2 FQNEAQ, per germline (reference sequence). This CDR3 is built from 12 residues. The V end was cut by 5 bases, the J end by 6 bases, with 11 bases between. CDR3 nucleotide sequence: TGTGCCAGCAGCCTTTACGGAGGCGAGCAGTACTTC. Translation: CASSLYGGEQYF.

This clonotype came up many times. The chain combines TRBV20-1 with TRBJ1-4; 8 positions agree with TRBD1. The CDR3 consists of 14 residues. Germline loops: CDR1 DFQATT, CDR2 SNEGSKA (reference sequence). The junction had 6 bases not matched to a gene; V was cut back by 6 bases and J by 3 bases. The CDR3 protein is CSAPTGESNEKLFF. The CDR3 nucleotides are TGCAGTGCACCGACAGGGGAGTCTAATGAAAAACTGTTTTTT.

In this sample, this clonotype turned up a few times. The gene calls are TRBV6-1 and TRBJ1-2; D is uncertain. Germline V lookup: CDR1 MNHNS, CDR2 SASEGT. The CDR3 length is 13 residues. V gave up 3 bases and J gave up 4 bases, with 9 bases separating them. CDR3 coding DNA: TGTGCCAGCAGTGATCAGCCCCGCTATGGCTACACCTTC. Protein: CASSDQPRYGYTF.

There are many counts of this clonotype. V is TRBV2 and J is TRBJ2-3; 7 bases are shared with TRBD2. Trimming cost V 6 bases and J 1 base; bases outside gene matches: 10. The CDR3 is 16 residues long. The germline gives CDR1 SNHLY, CDR2 FYNNEI. The CDR3 DNA follows: TGTGCCAGCAGCCTACCGGGACTAAGGGGCACAGATACGCAGTATTTT. Encoded protein: CASSLPGLRGTDTQYF.

The rearrangement joins TRBV5-6 to TRBJ2-5; possible D gene TRBD1, 5 bases. V shed 2 bases and J shed 5 bases, with 10 bases lying between them. Germline loops: CDR1 SGHDT, CDR2 YYEEEE. This CDR3 is built from 13 residues. CDR3 sequence reads: CASSFTAGETQYF. The CDR3 DNA reads TGTGCCAGCAGCTTTACCGCAGGGGAGACCCAGTACTTC.

This clonotype was counted many times. This sequence may be a read error, since a much larger clone differs from it by one base. The rearrangement uses TRBV29-1 and TRBJ1-2; TRBD1 might be the D (6 bases). The CDR3 totals 13 residues. Germline-derived CDR1 and CDR2 are SQVTM and ANQGSEA. V dropped 4 bases and J dropped 1 base, with 10 bases sitting between them. CDR3 amino acids: CSVGGGRNYGYTF. The CDR3 bases are TGCAGCGTTGGCGGGGGCCGTAACTATGGCTACACCTTC.

This clonotype was observed at least ten times. V usage is TRBV20-1 and J usage is TRBJ2-3, with D hard to call. Trimming stripped 0 bases from V and 7 bases from J, with 8 bases between. The CDR3 is 12 residues long. Germline V gene lookup returns CDR1 DFQATT and CDR2 SNEGSKA (reference sequence). CDR3 sequence reads: CSARDPGYTQYF. The CDR3 DNA sequence: TGCAGTGCTAGAGATCCGGGTTATACGCAGTATTTT.

This chain uses TRBV19 with TRBJ2-2; D tentatively fits TRBD1 or TRBD2 (6 bases each). The CDR3 consists of 15 residues. CDR1 and CDR2 (germline): LNHDA, SQIVND (reference sequence). V gave up 1 base and J gave up 7 bases, with 13 bases separating them. The CDR3 DNA follows: TGTGCCAGTAGTATAGCGGGGGCGCGTGGCGGGGAGCTGTTTTTT. Translated, it gives CASSIAGARGGELFF.

This clonotype has ten or more counts. The chain has TRBV12-3 or TRBV12-4 and TRBJ2-1, with TRBD1 matching over 10 bases. This CDR3 region has 15 residues. The V and J ends lost 6 bases and 4 bases, in that order; junction bases with no gene match: 6. For the CDR3, the DNA is TGTGCCAGCAGCCCGGGACAGGGGCCATACAATGAGCAGTTCTTC. Translated: CASSPGQGPYNEQFF.

The CDR3 sequence is CASSPPVPGQRWGNQPQHF. For the CDR3, the DNA is TGTGCCAGCAGCCCCCCAGTCCCGGGACAGCGGTGGGGCAATCAGCCCCAGCATTTT. The gene calls are TRBV7-6 and TRBJ1-5; TRBD1 aligns across 7 bases. The CDR3 has 19 residues. V was pared by 5 bases and J by 2 bases, with 18 bases of the junction left unmatched. Germline-derived CDR1 and CDR2 are SGHVS and FNYEAQ.

This clonotype was picked up many times. V gene TRBV6-6 combines with J gene TRBJ1-2, with D uncertain. Looked up from germline, CDR1 is MNHNY and CDR2 is SVGAGI (reference sequence). V was clipped by 6 bases and J by 8 bases, with 19 bases between them. CDR3 length: 14 amino acids. The CDR3: CASSISGSFWGYTF. The CDR3 coding sequence is TGTGCCAGCAGCATTTCAGGTTCATTCTGGGGCTACACCTTC.

The sample holds a few counts of this clonotype. The V and J genes are TRBV10-3 and TRBJ2-5; 12 bases line up with TRBD1. J was trimmed by 5 bases and V by 3 bases; bases with no gene match: 7. The germline V gene encodes CDR1 ENHRY and CDR2 SYGVKD. CDR3 size: 16 residues. The CDR3, as DNA: TGTGCCATCAGTGATGGGTGGGACAGGGGGCGGGAGACCCAGTACTTC. As protein: CAISDGWDRGRETQYF.

This clonotype was seen many times. The V and J genes are TRBV12-3 or TRBV12-4 and TRBJ1-1; tentatively, D is TRBD1 (5 bases). Trimming took off 8 bases at V and 2 bases at J, with 15 bases between the two ends. The CDR3 totals 14 residues. For the CDR3, the DNA is TGTGCCAGCCGACCGGGACGGCAAAACACTGAAGCTTTCTTT. Residues: CASRPGRQNTEAFF.

This clonotype has ten or more counts. The chain is built from TRBV10-3 and TRBJ2-5, with unresolved D. The germline gives CDR1 ENHRY, CDR2 SYGVKD. V was pared by 0 bases and J by 5 bases, with 13 bases between. This CDR3 is built from 15 residues. The DNA of the CDR3 is TGTGCCATCAGTGAGTCGTCGAGCTATGGGGAGACCCAGTACTTC. The encoded protein is CAISESSSYGETQYF.

This clonotype is medium-sized. The chain employs TRBV20-1 and TRBJ2-1; 8 nucleotides align to TRBD2. Germline V lookup: CDR1 DFQATT, CDR2 SNEGSKA (reference sequence). The length of the CDR3 is 14 residues. The junction had 12 bases not matched to a gene; V was cut back by 6 bases and J by 8 bases. CDR3 in DNA: TGCAGTGCCGCACGGGAGGGCGACGTCCATGAGCAGTTCTTC. Translated, it gives CSAAREGDVHEQFF.

This clonotype was observed a few times. This chain joins TRBV10-3 and TRBJ1-2, with no clear D. The germline gives CDR1 ENHRY, CDR2 SYGVKD. The V and J ends lost 3 bases and 1 base respectively, with 9 bases between them. This CDR3 is 14 amino acids long. The CDR3 region is CAISDKTFNYGYTF. CDR3 bases: TGTGCCATCAGTGATAAAACCTTTAACTATGGCTACACCTTC.

The V call is TRBV4-3, the J call TRBJ2-6, with D possibly matching TRBD2 (6 bases). Germline-derived CDR1 and CDR2 are LGHNA and YSLEER. V was cut by 0 bases and J by 4 bases, with 10 bases left in between. This CDR3 spans 16 amino acids. The CDR3 sequence is CASSQDSGGGANVLTF. The CDR3 nucleotides read TGCGCCAGCAGCCAAGATAGCGGCGGCGGGGCCAACGTCCTGACTTTC.

The chain is built from TRBV9 and TRBJ2-1, with 9 nucleotides matching TRBD2. Germline V gene lookup returns CDR1 SGDLS and CDR2 YYNGEE. This CDR3 is built from 16 residues. The V and J ends lost 0 bases and 9 bases, in that order; junction bases with no gene match: 10. CDR3 residues: CASSVDGGGAGLEQFF. CDR3 DNA: TGTGCCAGCAGCGTAGATGGCGGGGGGGCCGGTCTTGAGCAGTTCTTC.

This clonotype showed up just a few times. The gene calls are TRBV3-1 and TRBJ1-3; D unresolved. CDR1 is LGHDT, CDR2 YNNKEL, per germline (reference sequence). Trimming took 4 bases from V and 0 from J, leaving 16 bases between them. The CDR3 length is 17 residues. The CDR3 is CASSLDPGPSSGNTIYF. DNA for the CDR3: TGTGCCAGCAGCCTAGACCCCGGGCCAAGCTCTGGAAACACCATATATTTT.

This clonotype was detected a few times. The chain employs TRBV9 and TRBJ2-3; unclear D gene. CDR1 SGDLS and CDR2 YYNGEE come from the germline V gene. The CDR3 has 14 amino acids. The V and J ends lost 2 bases and 6 bases respectively, with 13 bases between them. The CDR3: CASSVECGHDTQYF. The CDR3 DNA reads as TGTGCCAGCAGCGTCGAGTGTGGGCATGATACGCAGTATTTT.

This clonotype was seen many times. The chain couples TRBV20-1 to TRBJ2-7, with D perhaps TRBD1 or TRBD2 (5 bases each). The V end lost 0 bases, the J end lost 4 bases, and 7 bases lay between the germline ends. Germline values: CDR1 DFQATT, CDR2 SNEGSKA (reference sequence). The CDR3 length is 12 residues. CDR3 coding DNA: TGCAGTGCTAGAGACAGGGAGTACGAGCAGTACTTC. Translated: CSARDREYEQYF.

This CDR3 is CASSPGTSGSRELFF. Here the CDR3 DNA reads TGTGCCAGCAGTCCCGGGACTAGCGGGAGCAGGGAGCTGTTTTTT. This chain joins TRBV6-4 and TRBJ2-2; 14 nucleotides align to TRBD2. The V gene end was trimmed by 5 bases and the J gene end by 9 bases; junction bases not matched to a gene: 5. The germline CDR1 and CDR2 sequences are MRHNA and SNTAGT. This CDR3 spans 15 amino acids.